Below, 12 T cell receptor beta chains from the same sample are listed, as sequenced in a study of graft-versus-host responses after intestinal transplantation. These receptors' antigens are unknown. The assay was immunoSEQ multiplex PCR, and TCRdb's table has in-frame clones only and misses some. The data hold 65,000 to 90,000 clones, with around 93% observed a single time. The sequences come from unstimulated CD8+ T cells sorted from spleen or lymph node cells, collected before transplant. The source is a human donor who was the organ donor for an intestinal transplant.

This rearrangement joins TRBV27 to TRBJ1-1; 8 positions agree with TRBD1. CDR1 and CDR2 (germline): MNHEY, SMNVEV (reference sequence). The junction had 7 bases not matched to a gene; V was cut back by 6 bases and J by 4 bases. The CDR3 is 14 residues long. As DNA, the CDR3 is TGTGCCAGCAGCTTTACCAGGGGGCTCACTGAAGCTTTCTTT. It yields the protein CASSFTRGLTEAFF.

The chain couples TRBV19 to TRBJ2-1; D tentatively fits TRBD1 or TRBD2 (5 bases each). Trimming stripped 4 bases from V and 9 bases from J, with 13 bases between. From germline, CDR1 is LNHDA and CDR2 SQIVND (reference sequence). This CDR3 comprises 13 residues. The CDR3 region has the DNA TGTGCCAGTAGTAGGGCCAGTGGGGGTGAGCAGTTCTTC. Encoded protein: CASSRASGGEQFF.

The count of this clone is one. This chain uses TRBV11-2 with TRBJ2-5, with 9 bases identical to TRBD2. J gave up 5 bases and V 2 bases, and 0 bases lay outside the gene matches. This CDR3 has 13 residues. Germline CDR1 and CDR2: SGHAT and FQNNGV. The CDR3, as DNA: TGTGCCAGCAGCTTAAGCGGGGGGGAGACCCAGTACTTC. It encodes CASSLSGGETQYF.

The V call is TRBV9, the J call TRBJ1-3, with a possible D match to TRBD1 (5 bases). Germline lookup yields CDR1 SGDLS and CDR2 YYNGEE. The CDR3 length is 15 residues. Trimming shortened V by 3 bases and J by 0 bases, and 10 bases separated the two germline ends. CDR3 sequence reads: CASSAGTNSGNTIYF. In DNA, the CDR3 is TGTGCCAGCAGCGCCGGGACCAACTCTGGAAACACCATATATTTT.

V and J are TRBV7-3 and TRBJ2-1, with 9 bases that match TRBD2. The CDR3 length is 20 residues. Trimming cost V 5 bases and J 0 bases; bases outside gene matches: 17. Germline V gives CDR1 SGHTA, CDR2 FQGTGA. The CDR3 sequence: CASSPTHLAGIHSSYNEQFF. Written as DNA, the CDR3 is TGTGCCAGCAGCCCGACGCACCTAGCGGGGATCCATAGCTCCTACAATGAGCAGTTCTTC.

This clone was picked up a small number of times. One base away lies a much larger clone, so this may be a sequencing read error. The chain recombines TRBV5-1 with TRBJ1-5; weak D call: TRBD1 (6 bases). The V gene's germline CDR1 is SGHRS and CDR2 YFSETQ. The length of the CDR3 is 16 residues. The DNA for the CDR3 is TGCCCCAGCAGCCCGGGGGGGGGCGCGGGAGATCAGCCCCAGCATTTT. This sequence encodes CPSSPGGGAGDQPQHF.

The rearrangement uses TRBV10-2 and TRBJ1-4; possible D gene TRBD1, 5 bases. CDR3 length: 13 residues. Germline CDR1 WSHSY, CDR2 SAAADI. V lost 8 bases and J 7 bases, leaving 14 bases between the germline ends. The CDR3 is CASSGALSEKLFF. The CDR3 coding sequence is TGCGCCAGCTCCGGGGCTTTGAGTGAAAAACTGTTTTTT.

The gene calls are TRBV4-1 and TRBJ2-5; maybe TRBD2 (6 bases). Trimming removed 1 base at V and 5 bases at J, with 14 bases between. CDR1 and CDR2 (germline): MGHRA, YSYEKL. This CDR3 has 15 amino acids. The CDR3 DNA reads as TGCGCCAGCAGCCAAGGGAACAAGGGAGGTGAGACCCAGTACTTC. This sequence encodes CASSQGNKGGETQYF.

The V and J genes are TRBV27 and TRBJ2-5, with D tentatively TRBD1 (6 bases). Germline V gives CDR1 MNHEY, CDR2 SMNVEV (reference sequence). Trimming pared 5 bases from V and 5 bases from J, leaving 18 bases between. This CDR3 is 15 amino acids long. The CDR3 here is CASSHSDGQWETQYF. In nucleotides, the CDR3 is TGTGCCAGCAGTCACTCCGACGGACAGTGGGAGACCCAGTACTTC.

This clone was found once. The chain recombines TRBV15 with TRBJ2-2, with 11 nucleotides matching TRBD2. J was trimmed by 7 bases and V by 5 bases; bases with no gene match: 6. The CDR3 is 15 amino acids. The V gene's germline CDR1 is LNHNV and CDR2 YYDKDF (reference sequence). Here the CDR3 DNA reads TGTGCCACCAGCCAGCCTAGCGGGGGGTTCGGGGAGCTGTTTTTT. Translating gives CATSQPSGGFGELFF.

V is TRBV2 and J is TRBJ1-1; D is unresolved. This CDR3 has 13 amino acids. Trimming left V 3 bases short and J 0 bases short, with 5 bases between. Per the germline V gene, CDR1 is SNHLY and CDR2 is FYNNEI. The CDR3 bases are TGTGCCAGCAGTGATTTGGTGAACACTGAAGCTTTCTTT. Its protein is CASSDLVNTEAFF. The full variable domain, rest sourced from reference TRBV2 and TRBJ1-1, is EPEVTQTPSHQVTQMGQEVILRCVPISNHLYFYWYRQILGQKVEFLVSFYNNEISEKSEIFDDQFSVERPDGSNFTLKIRSTKLEDSAMYFCASSDLVNTEAFFGQGTRLTVV.

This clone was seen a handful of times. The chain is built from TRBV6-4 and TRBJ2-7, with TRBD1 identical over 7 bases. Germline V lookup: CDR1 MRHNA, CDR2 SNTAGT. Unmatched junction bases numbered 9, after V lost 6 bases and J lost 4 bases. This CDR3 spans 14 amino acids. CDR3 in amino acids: CASSPGGGGYEQYF. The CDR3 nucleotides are TGTGCCAGCAGCCCAGGGGGTGGGGGTTACGAGCAGTACTTC.